The source of this T cell receptor beta chain is a study of technical replicates of blood from a handful of donors. This CDR3 has 15 amino acids. Germline lookup yields CDR1 KGHSH and CDR2 LQKENI. Trimming pared 5 bases from V and 1 base from J, leaving 12 bases between. Data came from immunoSEQ multiplex PCR; TCRdb stores just in-frame clones and leaves some out. The sample records 55,000 to 80,000 clones, roughly 98% being singletons. V gene TRBV18 combines with J gene TRBJ1-5; no definite D call. The sequencing input was T cells isolated from PBMCs. This TCR came from a human donor in good health. Here the CDR3 reads CASSTMRGSNQPQHF. CDR3 nucleotides: TGTGCCAGCTCAACCATGCGAGGGAGCAATCAGCCCCAGCATTTT.